These T cell receptor beta chains were read from a single sample in a study of T cell repertoires in cytomegalovirus infection. TCRdb re-analysed the reads in MiXCR, keeping a single row per CDR3 protein. Of fewer than 200,000 distinct CDR3 sequences detected, 8.5% to 10% appear once; the ten largest clones hold about 4.6%. Sequencing was done on a sample of PBMCs. The receptors were gathered from a human donor in good health (CMV status not recorded). Some clones in this sample may be carry-over from other donors' samples. Both conserved end residues are part of each CDR3. A D gene is named only where the DNA matches it firmly. For some rows the clone size is stated as once, few or many, or as a class when expanded; others skip it.

J,D,size,V,DNA,CDR3
TRBJ2-5,NA,few,TRBV14,TGTGCCAGCAGCCGCGTGGGAGAGGAGACCCAGTACTTC,CASSRVGEETQYF
TRBJ2-7,NA,once,TRBV11-2,TGTGCCAGCAGCTTAGATCTTGTTTTTGTGGCAGGGTACGAGCAGTACTTC,CASSLDLVFVAGYEQYF
TRBJ2-1,NA,NA,TRBV7-3,TGTGCCAGCAGCTTAACGGGACCACCAAACAATGAGCAGTTCTTC,CASSLTGPPNNEQFF
TRBJ1-3,NA,NA,TRBV28,TGTGCCAGCAGAGGCGGGGCAGGGTCTGGAAACACCATATATTTT,CASRGGAGSGNTIYF
TRBJ1-2,NA,many,TRBV7-2,TGTGCCAGCAGCGGGGGGGGGGTCTATGGCTACACCTTC,CASSGGGVYGYTF
TRBJ1-2,NA,NA,TRBV7-2,TGTGCCAGCAGCTTAGCAGGGGTAAACTATGGCTACACCTTC,CASSLAGVNYGYTF
TRBJ2-1,NA,many,TRBV6-2/TRBV6-3,TGTGCCAGCAGTACCCCTCCCCACAGTAAGCAGTTCTTC,CASSTPPHSKQFF
TRBJ1-1,TRBD1,NA,TRBV6-1,TGTGCCAGCAGATCCAAAGGATTAACAGGGGATATCACTGAAGCTTTCTTT,CASRSKGLTGDITEAFF
TRBJ2-6,NA,many,TRBV12-3/TRBV12-4,TGTGCCAGCAGTTTACAGACAGGACTCTCTGGGGCCAACGTCCTGACTTTC,CASSLQTGLSGANVLTF
TRBJ1-4,TRBD1,many,TRBV12-3/TRBV12-4,TGTGCCAGCAGTCGGACAGGGGTAAATGAAAAACTGTTTTTT,CASSRTGVNEKLFF
TRBJ2-7,NA,few,TRBV28,TGTGCCAGCGAAGAGACCGGGACTTCAACCTACGAGCAGTACTTC,CASEETGTSTYEQYF
TRBJ1-2,NA,NA,TRBV4-3,TGCGCCAGCAGCCAAGATTTCGCAGGGCGAGGCTACACCTTC,CASSQDFAGRGYTF
TRBJ2-2,NA,many,TRBV7-8,TGTGCCAGCAGCCGAGGGGCCGGGGAGCTGTTTTTT,CASSRGAGELFF
TRBJ2-7,NA,NA,TRBV7-4,TGTGCCAGCAGCTTTGTCATCGGGGGCTCCAACGAGCAGTACTTC,CASSFVIGGSNEQYF
TRBJ2-7,NA,NA,TRBV28,TGTGCCAGCGGTTTGCAGGGGGGCGCCTACGAGCAGTACTTC,CASGLQGGAYEQYF
TRBJ1-2,NA,few,TRBV28,TGTGCCAGCAGCTTACTTATAGGGGGTAACTATGGCTACACCTTC,CASSLLIGGNYGYTF
TRBJ1-6,TRBD1,many,TRBV12-3/TRBV12-4,TGTGCCAGCAGTGCCGGGACAGATCTTTCACCCCTCCACTTT,CASSAGTDLSPLHF
TRBJ2-1,NA,many,TRBV20-1,TGCAGTGCTAGAGATTCGGGTGAGCAGTTCTTC,CSARDSGEQFF
TRBJ1-1,TRBD1,NA,TRBV20-1,TGCAGTGCTAGAGGCACGCAGGGGGTCGACACTGAAGCTTTCTTT,CSARGTQGVDTEAFF
TRBJ2-7,TRBD2,few,TRBV6-1,TGTGCCAGTCAAAGGCAGCGGGGAACCTACTACGAGCAGTACTTC,CASQRQRGTYYEQYF
TRBJ1-5,NA,many,TRBV19,TGTGCCAGTAGTCAAGACGGGGAAAGGCCCCAGCATTTT,CASSQDGERPQHF
TRBJ2-7,TRBD2,many,TRBV7-2,TGTGCCAGCAGCTTAGCGGCGGGGGGCCTTGCCTACGAGCAGTACTTC,CASSLAAGGLAYEQYF
TRBJ1-5,TRBD1,many,TRBV20-1,TGCAGTGCTAGACAGGGGGATCGGCAGCCCCAGCATTTT,CSARQGDRQPQHF
TRBJ1-1,NA,NA,TRBV12-5,TGTGCTAGTGGTTTGGACATTTACACTGAAGCTTTCTTT,CASGLDIYTEAFF
TRBJ2-7,NA,few,TRBV20-1,TGCAGTGCTAGGGGACTTGATTTCTCCTACGAGCAGTACTTC,CSARGLDFSYEQYF
TRBJ2-1,TRBD2,NA,TRBV20-1,TGCAGTGCTAGAGTGGGACTAGCGGGGTGGTGGGGCCTGGGCGATGAGCAGTTCTTC,CSARVGLAGWWGLGDEQFF
TRBJ2-1,NA,NA,TRBV6-2/TRBV6-3,TGTGCCAGCGGGACTTCTTCCTACAATGAGCAGTTCTTC,CASGTSSYNEQFF
TRBJ1-3,NA,NA,TRBV30,TGTGCCTGGAACCGCCTTGGGGCTGGAAACACCATATATTTT,CAWNRLGAGNTIYF
TRBJ1-5,NA,NA,TRBV19,TGTGCCAGTACCCTCGTGGGGGGTAACCCACCCCAGCATTTT,CASTLVGGNPPQHF
TRBJ2-1,NA,many,TRBV9,TGTGCCAGCAGCGTAAGCCATTCCTACAATGAGCAGTTCTTC,CASSVSHSYNEQFF
TRBJ2-3,NA,once,TRBV20-1,TGCAGTGCATCGACCGAACCTTGGCAGTATTTT,CSASTEPWQYF
TRBJ2-2,NA,NA,TRBV6-5,TGTGCCAGTTTTCGGAGTCGGACCGGGGAGCTGTTTTTT,CASFRSRTGELFF
TRBJ1-5,NA,few,TRBV28,TGTGCCAGCAGTTTATCCAGGGATCGCAATCAGCCCCAGCATTTT,CASSLSRDRNQPQHF
TRBJ1-3,NA,many,TRBV7-2,TGTGCCAGCAGCTTAGTTGGGGGGCATTCTGGAAACACCATATATTTT,CASSLVGGHSGNTIYF
TRBJ2-5,NA,few,TRBV7-2,TGTGCCAGCAGCTTAGGCGCGCGGGGAAACCAAGAGACCCAGTACTTC,CASSLGARGNQETQYF
TRBJ2-5,NA,many,TRBV7-2,TGTGCCAGCACAGGGGTACAAGAGACCCAGTACTTC,CASTGVQETQYF
TRBJ1-2,NA,few,TRBV7-8,TGTGCCAGCAGCTTAGATGTGATTAACTATGGCTACACCTTC,CASSLDVINYGYTF
TRBJ2-1,NA,many,TRBV7-6,TGTGCCAGCAGCTTTTCTGGGTACAATGAGCAGTTCTTC,CASSFSGYNEQFF
TRBJ2-7,NA,few,TRBV2,TGTGCCAGCAGTGACGAAGCAGGGATTTACGAGCAGTACTTC,CASSDEAGIYEQYF
TRBJ1-1,NA,many,TRBV14,TGTGCCAGCAGCCATAGGGGGGGTGGCACTGAAGCTTTCTTT,CASSHRGGGTEAFF
TRBJ2-7,TRBD2,many,TRBV7-2,TGTGCCAGCAGCCAAATAGCGGGGCCCTCCTACGAGCAGTACTTC,CASSQIAGPSYEQYF
TRBJ2-1,NA,many,TRBV7-2,TGTGCCAGCAGCTTAGTGCGGACAGCCAGTAAAGAGTTCTTC,CASSLVRTASKEFF
TRBJ2-7,NA,many,TRBV7-8,TGTGCCAGCAGCTTAAGACAGGGAGGGGGATACGAGCAGTACTTC,CASSLRQGGGYEQYF
TRBJ2-7,NA,NA,TRBV29-1,TGCAGCGTCCAGGACCCATACCTGGAACAGTACTTC,CSVQDPYLEQYF
TRBJ1-5,TRBD1,NA,TRBV28,TGTGCCAGCAGCACGACAGGGTTCAATCAGCCCCAGCATTTT,CASSTTGFNQPQHF
TRBJ2-1,NA,many,TRBV4-1,TGCGCCAGCAGCCAAGAGGGGATAGGGGATGAGCAGTTCTTC,CASSQEGIGDEQFF
TRBJ1-5,NA,few,TRBV29-1,TGCAGCGTCCGCCCCGGGGGGAATGAGCAGCCCCAGCATTTT,CSVRPGGNEQPQHF
TRBJ1-4,TRBD1,NA,TRBV18,TGTGCCAGCTCACCCGGGACAGTGGATGAAAAACTGTTTTTT,CASSPGTVDEKLFF
TRBJ1-5,NA,few,TRBV19,TGTGCCAGTAGCGTACAGGGTTTGGGTCAGCCCCAGCATTTT,CASSVQGLGQPQHF
TRBJ1-4,NA,many,TRBV11-2,TGTGCCAGCAGTAGCTGGGGGGGCCTGTCACCCGAAAAACTGTTTTTT,CASSSWGGLSPEKLFF
TRBJ1-4,NA,few,TRBV2,TGTGCCAGCAGTGAAGTCTTCGGGGTTGAAAAACTGTTTTTT,CASSEVFGVEKLFF